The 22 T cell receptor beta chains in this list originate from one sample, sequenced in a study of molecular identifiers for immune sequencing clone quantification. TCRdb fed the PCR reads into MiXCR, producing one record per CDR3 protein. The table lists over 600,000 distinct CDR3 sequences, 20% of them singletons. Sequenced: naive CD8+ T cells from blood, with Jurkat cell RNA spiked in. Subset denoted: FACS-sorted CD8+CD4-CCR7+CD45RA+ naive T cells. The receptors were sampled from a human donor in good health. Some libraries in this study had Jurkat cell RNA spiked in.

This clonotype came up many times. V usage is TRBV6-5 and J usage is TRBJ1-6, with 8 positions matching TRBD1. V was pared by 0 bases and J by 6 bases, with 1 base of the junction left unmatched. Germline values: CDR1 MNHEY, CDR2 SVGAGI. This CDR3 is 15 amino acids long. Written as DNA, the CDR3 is TGTGCCAGCAGTTACTCGGACAGGGCTAATTCACCCCTCCACTTT. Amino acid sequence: CASSYSDRANSPLHF.

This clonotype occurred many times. CDR3 DNA sequence: TGTGCCAGCAGTGTAGGGGCGGTGAACACTGAAGCTTTCTTT. It yields the protein CASSVGAVNTEAFF. The chain carries TRBV6-1 and TRBJ1-1, with D perhaps matching TRBD1 (5 bases). CDR1 and CDR2 (germline): MNHNS, SASEGT. V was clipped by 4 bases and J by 0 bases, with 9 bases between them. CDR3 size: 14 residues.

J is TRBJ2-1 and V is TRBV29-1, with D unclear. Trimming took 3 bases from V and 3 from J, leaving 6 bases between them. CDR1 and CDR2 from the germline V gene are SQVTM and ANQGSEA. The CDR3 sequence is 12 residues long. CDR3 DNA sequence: TGCAGCGTTGACGAGTTCTACAATGAGCAGTTCTTC. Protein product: CSVDEFYNEQFF.

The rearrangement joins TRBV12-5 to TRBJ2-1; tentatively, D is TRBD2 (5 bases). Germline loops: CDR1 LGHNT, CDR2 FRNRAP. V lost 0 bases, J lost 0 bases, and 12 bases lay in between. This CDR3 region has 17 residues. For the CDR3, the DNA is TGTGCTAGTGGTTTGGTACTCCCGGGGAGCTCCTACAATGAGCAGTTCTTC. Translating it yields CASGLVLPGSSYNEQFF.

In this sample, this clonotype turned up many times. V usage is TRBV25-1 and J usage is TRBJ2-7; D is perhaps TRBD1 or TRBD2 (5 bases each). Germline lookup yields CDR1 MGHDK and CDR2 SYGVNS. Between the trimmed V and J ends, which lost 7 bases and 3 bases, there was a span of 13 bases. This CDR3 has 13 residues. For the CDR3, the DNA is TGTGCCAGCACAGGGACGGAAAACTACGAGCAGTACTTC. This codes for CASTGTENYEQYF.

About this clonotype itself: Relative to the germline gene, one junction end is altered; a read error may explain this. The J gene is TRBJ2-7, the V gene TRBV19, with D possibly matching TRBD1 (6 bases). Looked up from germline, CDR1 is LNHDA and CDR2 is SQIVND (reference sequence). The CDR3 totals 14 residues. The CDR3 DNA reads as TGTGCCAGTAGTGTACAGGGTTCGTCCTACGAGCAGCACTTC. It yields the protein CASSVQGSSYEQHF.

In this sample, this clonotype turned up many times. CDR3 region: CSAPLSGRAYEQYF. The CDR3 bases are TGCAGTGCTCCCCTCAGCGGGAGGGCCTACGAGCAGTACTTC. The chain is built from TRBV20-1 and TRBJ2-7; 10 positions agree with TRBD2. This CDR3 spans 14 amino acids. V shed 5 bases and J 2 bases; nucleotides not matched to a gene: 6. CDR1 and CDR2 (germline): DFQATT, SNEGSKA (reference sequence).

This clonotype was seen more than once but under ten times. CDR3 nucleotide sequence: TGCGCCAGCAGCCAAGATATTTCGACGGCCTCCTACGAGCAGTACTTC. Amino acid sequence: CASSQDISTASYEQYF. V is TRBV4-3 and J is TRBJ2-7; D is uncertain. The CDR3 runs 16 residues. CDR1 LGHNA and CDR2 YSLEER come from the germline V gene. Between the trimmed V and J ends, which lost 0 bases and 0 bases, there was a span of 12 bases.

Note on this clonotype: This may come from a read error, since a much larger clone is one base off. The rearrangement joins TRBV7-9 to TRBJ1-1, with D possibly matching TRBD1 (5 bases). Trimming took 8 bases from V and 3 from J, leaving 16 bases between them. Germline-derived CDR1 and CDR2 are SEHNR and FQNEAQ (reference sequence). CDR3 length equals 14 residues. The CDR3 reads CASGGAISDTEAFF. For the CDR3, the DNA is TGTGCCAGCGGGGGAGCAATTTCGGACACTGAAGCTTTCTTT.

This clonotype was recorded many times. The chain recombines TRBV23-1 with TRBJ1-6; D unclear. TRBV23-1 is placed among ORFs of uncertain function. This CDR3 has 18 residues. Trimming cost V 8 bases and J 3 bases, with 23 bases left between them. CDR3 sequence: CASQKPNFVPGYNSPLHF. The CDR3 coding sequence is TGCGCCAGCCAAAAACCCAACTTCGTGCCGGGCTATAATTCACCCCTCCACTTT.

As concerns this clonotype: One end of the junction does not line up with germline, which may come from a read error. CDR3 in amino acids: CAGSEGGYQPQHF. The CDR3 DNA sequence: TGCGCCGGCAGTGAGGGTGGTTATCAGCCCCAGCATTTT. V and J are TRBV25-1 and TRBJ1-5; unclear D gene. Germline V gives CDR1 MGHDK, CDR2 SYGVNS. This CDR3 spans 13 amino acids.

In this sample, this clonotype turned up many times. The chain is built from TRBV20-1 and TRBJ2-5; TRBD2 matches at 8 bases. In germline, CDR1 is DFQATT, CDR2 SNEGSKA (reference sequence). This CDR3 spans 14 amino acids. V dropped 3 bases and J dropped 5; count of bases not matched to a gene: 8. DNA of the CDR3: TGCAGTGCTAGGGGTAGCGGGGTTGGGGAGACCCAGTACTTC. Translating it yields CSARGSGVGETQYF.

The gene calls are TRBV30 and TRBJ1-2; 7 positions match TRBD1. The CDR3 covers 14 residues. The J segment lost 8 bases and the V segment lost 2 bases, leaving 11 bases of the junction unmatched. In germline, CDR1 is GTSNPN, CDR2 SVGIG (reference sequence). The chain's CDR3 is CAWSPSGTEEGYTF. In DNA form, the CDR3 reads TGTGCCTGGAGTCCTTCCGGGACAGAGGAAGGCTACACCTTC.

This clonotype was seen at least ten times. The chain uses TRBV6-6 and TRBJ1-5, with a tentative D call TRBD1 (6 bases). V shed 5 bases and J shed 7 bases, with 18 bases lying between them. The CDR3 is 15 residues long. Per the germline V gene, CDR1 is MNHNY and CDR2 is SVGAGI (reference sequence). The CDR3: CASSPVTGFSQPQHF. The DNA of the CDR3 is TGTGCCAGCAGTCCTGTGACAGGTTTCAGCCAGCCCCAGCATTTT.

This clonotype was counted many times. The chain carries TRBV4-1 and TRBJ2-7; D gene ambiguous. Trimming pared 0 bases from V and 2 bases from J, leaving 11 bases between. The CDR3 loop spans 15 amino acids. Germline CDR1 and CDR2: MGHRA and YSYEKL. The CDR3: CASSQEEGRAYEQYF. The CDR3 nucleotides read TGCGCCAGCAGCCAAGAGGAAGGCCGGGCCTACGAGCAGTACTTC.

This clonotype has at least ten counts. In DNA form, the CDR3 reads TGTGCCAGCAGCTTAGGCCCAGGGCTGGGTGAAAAACTGTTTTTT. Its protein product is CASSLGPGLGEKLFF. The rearrangement joins TRBV7-9 to TRBJ1-4, with D perhaps matching TRBD1 (5 bases). V lost 1 base and J lost 7, with 13 bases in between. The germline V gene has CDR1 SEHNR and CDR2 FQNEAQ (reference sequence). The CDR3 runs 15 residues.

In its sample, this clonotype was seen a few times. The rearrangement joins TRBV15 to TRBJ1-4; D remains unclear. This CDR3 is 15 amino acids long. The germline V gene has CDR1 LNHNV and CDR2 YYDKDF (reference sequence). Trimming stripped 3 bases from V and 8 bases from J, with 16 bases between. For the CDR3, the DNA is TGTGCCACCAGCAGCCGAGGTCACGGAAAGGAAAAACTGTTTTTT. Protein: CATSSRGHGKEKLFF.

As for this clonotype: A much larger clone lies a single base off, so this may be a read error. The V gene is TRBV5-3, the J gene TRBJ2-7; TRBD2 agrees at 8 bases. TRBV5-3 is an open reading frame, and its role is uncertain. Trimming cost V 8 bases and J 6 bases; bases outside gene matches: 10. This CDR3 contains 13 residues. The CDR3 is CASRAGLAVEQYF. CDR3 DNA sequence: TGTGCCAGCAGGGCAGGACTAGCAGTCGAGCAGTACTTC.

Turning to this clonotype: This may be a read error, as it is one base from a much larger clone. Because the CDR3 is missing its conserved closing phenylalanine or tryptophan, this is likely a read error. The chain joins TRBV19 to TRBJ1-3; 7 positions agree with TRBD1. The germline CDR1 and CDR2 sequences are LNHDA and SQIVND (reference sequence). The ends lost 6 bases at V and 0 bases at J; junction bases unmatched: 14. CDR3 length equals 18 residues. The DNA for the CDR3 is TGTGCCAGTAGCTTCGACAGGGACAGCAAGGACTCTGGAAACACCATATATTCT. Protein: CASSFDRDSKDSGNTIYS.

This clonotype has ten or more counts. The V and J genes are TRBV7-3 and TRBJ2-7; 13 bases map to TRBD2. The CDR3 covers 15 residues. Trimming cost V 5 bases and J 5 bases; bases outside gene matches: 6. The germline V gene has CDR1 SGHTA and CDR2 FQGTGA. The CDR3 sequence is CASSPGLAGVNEQYF. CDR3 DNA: TGTGCCAGCAGCCCTGGACTAGCGGGAGTTAACGAGCAGTACTTC. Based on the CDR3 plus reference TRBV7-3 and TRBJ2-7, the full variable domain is GAGVSQTPSNKVTEKGKYVELRCDPISGHTALYWYRQSLGQGPEFLIYFQGTGAADDSGLPNDRFFAVRPEGSVSTLKIQRTERGDSAVYLCASSPGLAGVNEQYFGPGTRLTVT.

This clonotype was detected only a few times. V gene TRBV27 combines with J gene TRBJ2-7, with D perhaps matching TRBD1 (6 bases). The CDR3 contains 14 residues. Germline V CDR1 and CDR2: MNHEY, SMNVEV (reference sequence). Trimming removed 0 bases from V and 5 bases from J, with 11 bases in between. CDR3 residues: CASSLSAGVDEQYF. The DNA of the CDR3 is TGTGCCAGCAGTTTATCGGCAGGGGTGGACGAGCAGTACTTC.

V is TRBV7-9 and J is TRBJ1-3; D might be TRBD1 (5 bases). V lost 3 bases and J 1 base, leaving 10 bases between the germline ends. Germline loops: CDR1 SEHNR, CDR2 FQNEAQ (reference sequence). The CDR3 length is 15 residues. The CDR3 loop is CASSLARESGNTIYF. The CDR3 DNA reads TGTGCCAGCAGCTTGGCCAGGGAGTCTGGAAACACCATATATTTT.